This TCR beta chain was identified in a study of identical twins. The V and J ends lost 5 bases and 2 bases respectively, with 13 bases between them. The CDR3 loop spans 14 amino acids. Germline-derived CDR1 and CDR2 are MGHRA and YSYEKL. TCRdb itself ran the 5' RACE reads through MiXCR, one entry per CDR3 protein. The table shows 250,000 or so distinct CDR3 sequences, with around 7.6% occurring only once. The sample was also linked to a second study, of yellow fever vaccine responses in identical twins.

This TCR came from a woman aged 18-29 years in good health. Sequencing was carried out using CD8+ T cells sorted from blood. The genes are TRBV4-1 and TRBJ2-7; possibly TRBD1 for D (5 bases). The CDR3 spells CASSKGPGPYEQYV. DNA of the CDR3: TGCGCCAGCAGCAAAGGGCCAGGGCCCTACGAGCAGTACGTC.